This T cell receptor (beta chain) was found in a study of T cell clones after liver transplantation. Findings and limits, study-wide: These preliminary findings come from unstandardized post-transplant sampling times. Graft donor-reactive T cells may have migrated into the graft rather than being deleted. Circulating graft-donor-reactive CD4 TCRbeta sequences fell significantly post-transplant in 5 of 8 subjects.

For this clone: Its matching antigen is unknown.

Germline V CDR1 and CDR2: MNHNS, SASEGT. Germline trimming cut 7 bases from V and 1 base from J; bases unmatched to any gene: 9. The CDR3 is 15 residues long. Data came from immunoSEQ multiplex PCR; TCRdb stores just in-frame clones and leaves some out. Among around 60,000 clones listed, 70% to 80% were seen once. This material consisted of CD4+ T cells from blood, taken before liver transplant. This receptor was taken from a human donor who received a liver transplant. The genes are TRBV6-1 and TRBJ1-1, with 7 bases identical to TRBD1. CDR3 residues: CASISRTGANTEAFF. CDR3 bases: TGTGCCAGCATTTCCCGGACAGGCGCGAACACTGAAGCTTTCTTT.